The clone carrying this TCR beta chain was detected ten times or more. Its antigen is unknown. The CDR3 runs 15 residues. V lost 1 base to trimming and J lost 4 bases; unmatched junction nucleotides: 3. Germline V CDR1 and CDR2: SEHNR, FQNEAQ (reference sequence). This sample is part of a study of T cells in Graves' hyperthyroidism and ophthalmopathy. Findings of the study overall: Blood held most thyroid clonotypes expanded above 0.001 frequency. The model's output predicted ophthalmopathy at a median of about 6.5 months prior to onset.

What was amplified from RNA transcripts were TCR beta CDR3 regions. The HTBI set primed first-round TCR CDR3 RT-PCR. TCRdb ran MiXCR on the multiplex PCR reads and lists one entry per CDR3 protein. The data hold around 200,000 distinct CDR3 sequences, with around 19% observed a single time. The origin of this receptor is a man between 40 and 49 years old with Graves' hyperthyroidism. What was sequenced was blood. V gene TRBV7-9 combines with J gene TRBJ2-1, with TRBD1 matching over 8 bases. The CDR3 bases are TGTGCCAGCAGCTTAGGGGGACAGGAATACAATGAGCAGTTCTTC. Translated, it gives CASSLGGQEYNEQFF.